These T cell receptor beta chains were read from a single sample in a study of neoadjuvant anti-PD-1 for oral cavity cancer. TCRdb's copy holds only in-frame clones and misses some; the assay was immunoSEQ multiplex PCR. The repertoire consists of tens of thousands of clones, with roughly 80% occurring once and the leading ten covering just over 2.5%. The input for sequencing was PBMCs, taken before nivolumab (anti-PD-1) treatment. The receptor source for this set is a person between 40 and 79 years old with oral cavity squamous cell carcinoma. The CDR3 runs from the conserved cysteine through the conserved F or W. The D gene is left open where the match is weak. Clone size, where shown, is once, few, many, or a class for clones that have expanded.

d_call,v_call,clone_size,j_call,cdr3_nt,cdr3_aa
TRBD1,TRBV7-8,NA,TRBJ1-4,TGTGCCAGCAGCTTACCGGGACAGGGTATGGAAAAACTGTTTTTT,CASSLPGQGMEKLFF
TRBD2,TRBV10-3,few,TRBJ2-3,TGTGCCATCAGTCAAGCGGGAGGGTCCAGCACAGATACGCAGTATTTT,CAISQAGGSSTDTQYF
TRBD1,TRBV7-8,NA,TRBJ2-1,TGTGCCAGCAGTTCCGCCGGGACAGGGGGCCTTACTGAGCAGTTCTTC,CASSSAGTGGLTEQFF
NA,TRBV7-9,NA,TRBJ1-2,TGTGCCAGCAGCTTAGCCGAGGCAGCCTTAAACTATGGCTACACCTTC,CASSLAEAALNYGYTF
NA,TRBV28,NA,TRBJ2-7,TGTGCCAGCAGGATCTCATCCGGGGGCGAGCAGTACTTC,CASRISSGGEQYF
NA,TRBV5-4,NA,TRBJ2-7,TGTGCCAGCAGCTTGGAGGTGGCTATGGGAAACGAGCAGTACTTC,CASSLEVAMGNEQYF
NA,TRBV18,NA,TRBJ2-5,TGTGCCAGCTCCCAAGACCCTCGGGAGACCCAGTACTTC,CASSQDPRETQYF
NA,TRBV19,NA,TRBJ1-1,TGTGCCAGTAGTACACCCGGGCCACCTAACACTGAAGCTTTCTTT,CASSTPGPPNTEAFF
TRBD1,TRBV27,NA,TRBJ2-2,TGTGCCAGCAGTTTAAGGACAGGGAGGAACACCGGGGAGCTGTTTTTT,CASSLRTGRNTGELFF
TRBD1,TRBV18,NA,TRBJ2-3,TGTGCCAGCTCGCCTACTACAGGGGCGAGAGATACGCAGTATTTT,CASSPTTGARDTQYF
TRBD2,TRBV5-6,NA,TRBJ2-5,TGTGCCAGCAGCGGAACTAGCGGGTTCGAAGAGACCCAGTACTTC,CASSGTSGFEETQYF
NA,TRBV9,NA,TRBJ2-1,TGTGCCAGCAGCTACGGGACGGATTACAATGAGCAGTTCTTC,CASSYGTDYNEQFF
NA,TRBV6-5,NA,TRBJ1-5,TGTGCCAGCAGTTACCCCGGGACGCCCAACAATCAGCCCCAGCATTTT,CASSYPGTPNNQPQHF
NA,TRBV30,few,TRBJ1-5,TGTGCCTGGAGCACTGGGGACAATCAGCCCCAGCATTTT,CAWSTGDNQPQHF
NA,TRBV2,NA,TRBJ2-1,TGTGCCAGCGACCGGGAGCAGGGGCATGAGCAGTTCTTC,CASDREQGHEQFF
NA,TRBV7-9,NA,TRBJ1-1,TGTGCCAGCAGCCCTTCCGGCCAGCACACTGAAGCTTTCTTT,CASSPSGQHTEAFF
TRBD1,TRBV10-1,NA,TRBJ1-1,TGCGCCAGCAGCCGGGACAGCTTGAACACTGAAGCTTTCTTT,CASSRDSLNTEAFF
NA,TRBV14,NA,TRBJ2-7,TGTGCCAGCAGCCAAGTGACCTACGAGCAGTACTTC,CASSQVTYEQYF
TRBD2,TRBV9,NA,TRBJ2-2,TGTGCCAGCAGCCCGCAAGGACTAGCGGGAGTTGTCGGGGAGCTGTTTTTT,CASSPQGLAGVVGELFF
TRBD1,TRBV6-6,NA,TRBJ1-4,TGTGCCAGCAGTTACGTAGGGGGCGCCTTAAATGAAAAACTGTTTTTT,CASSYVGGALNEKLFF
NA,TRBV2,NA,TRBJ2-1,TGTGCCAGCAGTGAATTCCTCAATGAGCAGTTCTTC,CASSEFLNEQFF
NA,TRBV6-1,NA,TRBJ2-7,TGTGCCAGCAGTGAAGAGATTGGCGACTACGAGCAGTACTTC,CASSEEIGDYEQYF
TRBD2,TRBV25-1,NA,TRBJ2-2,TGTGCCAGCAGTGCGATTAGCGGGTCTATCCCCGGGGAGCTGTTTTTT,CASSAISGSIPGELFF
TRBD1,TRBV27,few,TRBJ1-1,TGTGCCAGCAGGGCGGGACAGGCCTTTTTCACTGAAGCTTTCTTT,CASRAGQAFFTEAFF
TRBD2,TRBV6-4,NA,TRBJ2-3,TGTGCCAGCAGTGACGGGGGACTAGCGGGAGCAAGAGATACGCAGTATTTT,CASSDGGLAGARDTQYF
TRBD1,TRBV5-8,NA,TRBJ2-2,TGTGCCAGCAGCTTATACAGGGGGGCGAACACCGGGGAGCTGTTTTTT,CASSLYRGANTGELFF
NA,TRBV2,NA,TRBJ2-1,TGTGCCAGCAGTCCGGGCCTTAGCTCCTACAATGAGCAGTTCTTC,CASSPGLSSYNEQFF
NA,TRBV30,NA,TRBJ1-5,TGTGCCTGGAGTGTAGGGACGGGGCCCAATCAGCCCCAGCATTTT,CAWSVGTGPNQPQHF
NA,TRBV5-8,NA,TRBJ2-7,TGTGCCAGCAGCTTCCACTACGAGCAGTACTTC,CASSFHYEQYF
NA,TRBV5-1,NA,TRBJ1-1,TGCGCCAGCAGCTTGGTACAGGGGAACACTGAAGCTTTCTTT,CASSLVQGNTEAFF
NA,TRBV27,NA,TRBJ1-4,TGTGCCAGCAGTACGATCAGGGACGGAAATGAAAAACTGTTTTTT,CASSTIRDGNEKLFF
NA,TRBV19,NA,TRBJ2-5,TGTGCCAGTAGTATAGAGGGTAGGGGGCAAGAGACCCAGTACTTC,CASSIEGRGQETQYF
NA,TRBV5-6,NA,TRBJ2-7,TGTGCCAGCAGCTTGAGGGGAGGAGGCCTTGAGCAGTACTTC,CASSLRGGGLEQYF
NA,TRBV7-9,NA,TRBJ2-1,TGTGCCAGCAGCCCCGTCGGATCTGGCCACAATGAGCAGTTCTTC,CASSPVGSGHNEQFF
TRBD1,TRBV19,NA,TRBJ1-5,TGTGCCAGTAGTATAGTGGGACAGAGCAATCAGCCCCAGCATTTT,CASSIVGQSNQPQHF
TRBD2,TRBV11-3,once,TRBJ2-5,TGTGCCAGCAGCTTAGGGGTTAGCGGGAGCCAAGAGACCCAGTACTTC,CASSLGVSGSQETQYF
TRBD2,TRBV4-2,NA,TRBJ2-5,TGTGCCAGCAGCCAAGGCGTACTAGCGGGGGCCCAGTACTTC,CASSQGVLAGAQYF
NA,TRBV6-6,few,TRBJ2-1,TGTGCCAGCAGTTCCGTGAGCTCCTACAATGAGCAGTTCTTC,CASSSVSSYNEQFF
TRBD1,TRBV19,NA,TRBJ2-5,TGTGCCAGTACCCGGACAGGGTTTTATCAAGAGACCCAGTACTTC,CASTRTGFYQETQYF
NA,TRBV29-1,NA,TRBJ2-7,TGCAGCGCCCAAGGTCCAGCAGGCTCCTACGAGCAGTACTTC,CSAQGPAGSYEQYF
TRBD1,TRBV28,NA,TRBJ1-2,TGTGCCAGTAACAGGGGGCGGGGGTATGGCTACACCTTC,CASNRGRGYGYTF
TRBD1,TRBV7-9,few,TRBJ1-2,TGTGCCAGCAGCTTAGGGGGACAGACTCATGGCTACACCTTC,CASSLGGQTHGYTF
TRBD2,TRBV7-9,few,TRBJ2-1,TGTGCCAGCAGCTCTTTAGCGGGAGCAAGCAATGAGCAGTTCTTC,CASSSLAGASNEQFF
TRBD1,TRBV27,few,TRBJ1-6,TGTGCCAGCAGTGCAGGACAGGGGAATTCACCCCTCCACTTT,CASSAGQGNSPLHF
NA,TRBV5-1,NA,TRBJ1-2,TGCGCCAGCAGCTTATCTACAGTTCCCTATGGCTACACCTTC,CASSLSTVPYGYTF
NA,TRBV20-1,NA,TRBJ1-1,TGCAGTTATAACAGGGTTACTGAAGCTTTCTTT,CSYNRVTEAFF
NA,TRBV9,NA,TRBJ2-2,TGTGCCAGCAGCGTATCAACGGGGAACACCGGGGAGCTGTTTTTT,CASSVSTGNTGELFF
NA,TRBV6-5,few,TRBJ2-5,TGTGCCTCCGCCTCGGGAATACAAGAGACCCAGTACTTC,CASASGIQETQYF
TRBD1,TRBV11-2,NA,TRBJ1-1,TGTGCCAGCAGCTTAGTTAGACAGGGAAACACTGAAGCTTTCTTT,CASSLVRQGNTEAFF
NA,TRBV11-3,NA,TRBJ1-5,TGTGCCAGCGCATTAGGGGGGGCGTGGGGCAATCAGCCCCAGCATTTT,CASALGGAWGNQPQHF
NA,TRBV7-9,NA,TRBJ1-4,TGTGCCAGCAGCCTTTTCCCTGGGGGGGTTAAAGTTGAAAAACTGTTTTTT,CASSLFPGGVKVEKLFF
NA,TRBV5-1,NA,TRBJ1-1,TGCGCCAGCAGCATCCGTGGACCGACGACTGAAGCTTTCTTT,CASSIRGPTTEAFF
TRBD1,TRBV5-6,few,TRBJ1-5,TGTGCCAGCAGCTGGGGACAGGGAGGTCAGCCCCAGCATTTT,CASSWGQGGQPQHF
NA,TRBV21-1,NA,TRBJ1-1,TGTGCCAGCAGCAATCTTGGGGGGACAGGGGAATTCCAGATGAACACTGAAGCTTTCTTT,CASSNLGGTGEFQMNTEAFF
TRBD2,TRBV9,NA,TRBJ2-3,TGTGCCAGCAGCGTCTTAGCGGGGGTGGGCACAGATACGCAGTATTTT,CASSVLAGVGTDTQYF
NA,TRBV4-2,NA,TRBJ2-3,TGTGCCAGCAGCCAGTTGACAGATGAGACAGATACGCAGTATTTT,CASSQLTDETDTQYF
NA,TRBV4-1,NA,TRBJ1-5,TGCGCCAGCAGCCAAGATCCCGTGGGCAATCAGCCCCAGCATTTT,CASSQDPVGNQPQHF
NA,TRBV5-4,NA,TRBJ1-1,TGTGCCAGCAGCTTGGAGCAGTCCATGAACACTGAAGCTTTCTTT,CASSLEQSMNTEAFF
TRBD2,TRBV15,few,TRBJ2-3,TGTGCCACCAGCCTGCAAGCGGGGGGACCAGACACGCAGTATTTT,CATSLQAGGPDTQYF
NA,TRBV5-1,NA,TRBJ1-6,TGCGCCAGCAGCTTAAAACAAGATAATTCACCCCTCCACTTT,CASSLKQDNSPLHF